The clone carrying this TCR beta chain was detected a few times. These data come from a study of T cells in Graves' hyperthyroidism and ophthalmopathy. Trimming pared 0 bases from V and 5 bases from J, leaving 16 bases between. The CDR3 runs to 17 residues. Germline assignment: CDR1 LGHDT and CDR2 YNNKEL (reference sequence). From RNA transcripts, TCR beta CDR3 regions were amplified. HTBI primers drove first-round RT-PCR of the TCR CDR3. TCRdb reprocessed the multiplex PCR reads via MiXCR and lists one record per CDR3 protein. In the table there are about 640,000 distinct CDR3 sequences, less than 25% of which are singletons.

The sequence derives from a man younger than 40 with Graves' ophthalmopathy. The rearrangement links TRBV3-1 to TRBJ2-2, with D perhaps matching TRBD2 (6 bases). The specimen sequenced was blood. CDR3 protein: CASSQDWGVTGTGELFF. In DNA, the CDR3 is TGTGCCAGCAGCCAAGACTGGGGGGTTACCGGGACCGGGGAGCTGTTTTTT.